This entry lists 18 T cell receptor beta chains sequenced from one sample in a study of cytotoxic CD8 clonotypes in ibrutinib-treated CLL. Clones were sequenced by immunoSEQ multiplex PCR, and TCRdb holds only the in-frame ones, with some missing. This repertoire shows around 300,000 clones, roughly 85% found once; its top ten account for 6.5% to 8%. The sample in question was PBMCs, obtained before ibrutinib treatment. The receptors come from a human donor with chronic lymphocytic leukemia.

This chain connects TRBV21-1 to TRBJ1-5; the table's D call TRBD1 went unverified against the DNA. TRBV21-1 is listed as a pseudogene. The CDR3 is made up of 19 amino acids. This chain's CDR3 is CASSKPPGQDPYSNQPQHF. The CDR3 coding sequence is TGTGCCAGCAGCAAACCACCGGGACAGGACCCTTATAGCAATCAGCCCCAGCATTTT.

The J gene is TRBJ2-2, the V gene TRBV6-5; possibly TRBD1 or TRBD2 for D (5 bases each). CDR3 length: 15 amino acids. The germline V and J ends were trimmed by 5 bases and 5 bases, with 15 bases remaining between them. Per germline, CDR1 MNHEY and CDR2 SVGAGI. CDR3: CASSAPGRQTGELFF. The CDR3 DNA follows: TGTGCCAGCAGTGCCCCGGGACGGCAGACCGGGGAGCTGTTTTTT.

The rearrangement links TRBV9 to TRBJ1-1; D is ambiguous. Trimming took off 5 bases at V and 1 base at J, with 12 bases between the two ends. The CDR3 consists of 14 residues. From germline, CDR1 is SGDLS and CDR2 YYNGEE. The DNA of the CDR3 is TGTGCCAGCAGTGACCTTCGAGGGAACACTGAAGCTTTCTTT. Its translation: CASSDLRGNTEAFF.

This chain joins TRBV30 and TRBJ1-4; D might be TRBD1 (5 bases). Per germline, CDR1 GTSNPN and CDR2 SVGIG (reference sequence). Trimming pared 0 bases from V and 10 bases from J, leaving 12 bases between. The CDR3 totals 13 residues. The DNA of the CDR3 is TGTGCCTGGAGTGTAGGGGACGCAGGAAAACTGTTTTTT. Amino acids: CAWSVGDAGKLFF.

V gene TRBV7-2 combines with J gene TRBJ1-2; unclear D gene. Germline CDR1 and CDR2: SGHTA and FQGNSA. The CDR3 has 13 amino acids. Trimming left V 0 bases short and J 6 bases short, with 8 bases between. The chain's CDR3 is CASSLARSDGYTF. DNA of the CDR3: TGTGCCAGCAGCTTAGCGCGGTCGGATGGCTACACCTTC.

The chain uses TRBV7-6 and TRBJ2-2; no reliable D call. The CDR3 consists of 15 residues. V was pared by 5 bases and J by 2 bases, with 12 bases between. Germline lookup yields CDR1 SGHVS and CDR2 FNYEAQ. The CDR3 here is CASSPDGSNTGELFF. For the CDR3, the DNA is TGTGCCAGCAGCCCGGACGGAAGTAACACCGGGGAGCTGTTTTTT.

In regard to this clone: The junction and the germline gene differ at one end; a read error may be behind it. The chain uses TRBV18 and TRBJ2-7, with D maybe TRBD1 (5 bases). The CDR3 loop spans 13 amino acids. Germline CDR1 reads KGHSH; CDR2 reads LQKENI. The CDR3 DNA reads TGTGCCAGCTCACCACCGACAGACCGTTTTGGAAACTTC. It yields the protein CASSPPTDRFGNF.

As to this clone: One junction end does not reproduce the germline sequence, and a read error may be involved. V and J are TRBV7-9 and TRBJ2-5; 7 bases align to TRBD1. The J call may be wrong; the DNA end is better matched by TRBJ2-7. This CDR3 comprises 15 residues. CDR1 is SEHNR and CDR2 is FQNEAQ in the germline V gene (reference sequence). The CDR3 loop reads CASSQGRDSSYEQYF. The CDR3 bases are TGCGCCAGCAGCCAAGGCCGGGACAGCTCCTACGAGCAGTACTTC.

This sequence joins TRBV20-1 and TRBJ1-1; no firm D call. Germline CDR1 and CDR2: DFQATT and SNEGSKA (reference sequence). The CDR3 sequence is 11 residues long. The CDR3 is CSGRDGTEAFF. The CDR3 DNA reads as TGCAGCGGAAGGGATGGCACTGAAGCTTTCTTT.

The V gene is TRBV5-6, the J gene TRBJ1-2; 8 bases agree with TRBD1. Trimming removed 4 bases from V and 7 bases from J; junction bases left unmatched: 9. The CDR3 is 14 amino acids. Germline V CDR1 and CDR2: SGHDT, YYEEEE. The CDR3 protein is CASSPQGARAGYTF. CDR3 in DNA: TGTGCCAGCAGCCCGCAGGGGGCGCGAGCTGGCTACACCTTC.

The chain carries TRBV27 and TRBJ2-3; either TRBD1 or TRBD2 may fit D (5 bases each). CDR1 is MNHEY and CDR2 is SMNVEV in the germline V gene (reference sequence). The V gene lost 5 bases and the J gene lost 14 bases, with 17 bases spanning the gap. This CDR3 has 12 amino acids. The CDR3 coding sequence is TGTGCCAGCAGTAAAAGGGACGGCCCGGGGTATTTT. This gives the protein CASSKRDGPGYF.

This chain joins TRBV6-6 and TRBJ1-1; D is perhaps TRBD1 (6 bases). Germline V lookup: CDR1 MNHNY, CDR2 SVGAGI (reference sequence). V was clipped by 2 bases and J by 11 bases, with 21 bases between them. CDR3 length: 15 residues. CDR3 sequence (DNA): TGTGCCAGCAGTTACCCCGGACAGAACATTCCACGGGCTTTCTTT. Protein sequence: CASSYPGQNIPRAFF.

This clone was counted once. The chain carries TRBV7-3 and TRBJ2-2; 11 bases fit TRBD2. Per germline, CDR1 SGHTA and CDR2 FQGTGA. The CDR3 loop spans 14 amino acids. V shed 7 bases, J shed 6 bases, and the junction held 4 bases outside the gene matches. This CDR3 reads CASTELAGAGELFF. CDR3 nucleotides: TGTGCCAGCACGGAACTAGCGGGAGCCGGGGAGCTGTTTTTT.

The rearrangement links TRBV4-3 to TRBJ2-7, with D possibly being TRBD2 (5 bases). Germline V gene sequence: CDR1 LGHNA, CDR2 YSLEER. There are 14 residues in the CDR3. V was clipped by 0 bases and J by 4 bases, with 10 bases between them. The CDR3 nucleotides are TGCGCCAGCAGCCAAGAATCGGGGATTTACGAGCAGTACTTC. It yields the protein CASSQESGIYEQYF.

This clone was seen only a few times. The chain uses TRBV4-1 and TRBJ2-5; possibly TRBD2 for D (5 bases). The V end lost 3 bases, the J end lost 2 bases, and 22 bases lay between the germline ends. CDR3 length equals 18 residues. The germline V gene has CDR1 MGHRA and CDR2 YSYEKL. CDR3 loop: CASSHVALGGGDQETQYF. The CDR3 coding sequence is TGCGCCAGCAGCCATGTGGCTTTAGGCGGAGGCGATCAAGAGACCCAGTACTTC.

V and J are TRBV13 and TRBJ2-3; possibly TRBD2 for D (6 bases). Germline lookup yields CDR1 PRHDT and CDR2 FYEKMQ (reference sequence). This CDR3 is 15 amino acids long. The V gene lost 5 bases and the J gene lost 2 bases, with 14 bases spanning the gap. The CDR3 bases are TGTGCCAGCAGCCTACCGGGACTTAACACAGATACGCAGTATTTT. It translates to CASSLPGLNTDTQYF. The entire variable domain, with the rest obtained from reference TRBV13 and TRBJ2-3, is as follows: AAGVIQSPRHLIKEKRETATLKCYPIPRHDTVYWYQQGPGQDPQFLISFYEKMQSDKGSIPDRFSAQQFSDYHSELNMSSLELGDSALYFCASSLPGLNTDTQYFGPGTRLTVL.

The chain combines TRBV4-3 with TRBJ2-3; a possible D gene is TRBD1 (6 bases). Trimming removed 1 base at V and 3 bases at J, with 11 bases between. Germline V gives CDR1 LGHNA, CDR2 YSLEER. This CDR3 has 15 amino acids. The CDR3 bases are TGCGCCAGCAGCCAAGGGGGGCTGGAGACAGATACGCAGTATTTT. Translation gives CASSQGGLETDTQYF.

The chain combines TRBV27 with TRBJ1-5, with TRBD1 as a possible D gene (5 bases). This CDR3 has 15 amino acids. V lost 0 bases and J 6 bases, leaving 12 bases between the germline ends. Germline assignment: CDR1 MNHEY and CDR2 SMNVEV (reference sequence). In nucleotides, the CDR3 is TGTGCCAGCAGTTTATCTTGGGGCTTGGGTCAGCCCCAGCATTTT. It encodes CASSLSWGLGQPQHF.